The text below deals with one TCR beta chain. The sample comes from a study of blood T cell repertoires in COVID-19. As for the study in general: Whether acute or convalescent, the COVID-19 samples came from the United States, Italy and Spain. Nucleic acid was either cDNA or gDNA, and it came from T cells, B-cell-depleted T cells, or PBMCs.

In the original processing: Using reference gene primer amplification, nucleated cell counts were estimated. TCRdb keeps only in-frame clones here, not all; method: immunoSEQ multiplex PCR. That table furnishes V, J and clone size, whereas the DNA furnished D and trimming. This table holds about 220,000 clones, roughly 84% found once. V was shortened by 2 bases and J by 7 bases, with 9 bases between the two germline ends. From germline, CDR1 is KGHSH and CDR2 LQKENI. This CDR3 has 12 residues. The clonotype was recovered from a woman aged 80 or older with acute or convalescent COVID-19. The genes are TRBV18 and TRBJ2-7, with D tentatively TRBD1 (5 bases). What was sequenced was peripheral blood. CDR3 sequence reads: CASSPGAWEQYF. CDR3 nucleotide sequence: TGTGCCAGCTCACCAGGGGCCTGGGAGCAGTACTTC. The variable domain in full, completed from reference TRBV18 and TRBJ2-7, reads NAGVMQNPRHLVRRRGQEARLRCSPMKGHSHVYWYRQLPEEGLKFMVYLQKENIIDESGMPKERFSAEFPKEGPSILRIQQVVRGDSAAYFCASSPGAWEQYFGPGTRLTVT.